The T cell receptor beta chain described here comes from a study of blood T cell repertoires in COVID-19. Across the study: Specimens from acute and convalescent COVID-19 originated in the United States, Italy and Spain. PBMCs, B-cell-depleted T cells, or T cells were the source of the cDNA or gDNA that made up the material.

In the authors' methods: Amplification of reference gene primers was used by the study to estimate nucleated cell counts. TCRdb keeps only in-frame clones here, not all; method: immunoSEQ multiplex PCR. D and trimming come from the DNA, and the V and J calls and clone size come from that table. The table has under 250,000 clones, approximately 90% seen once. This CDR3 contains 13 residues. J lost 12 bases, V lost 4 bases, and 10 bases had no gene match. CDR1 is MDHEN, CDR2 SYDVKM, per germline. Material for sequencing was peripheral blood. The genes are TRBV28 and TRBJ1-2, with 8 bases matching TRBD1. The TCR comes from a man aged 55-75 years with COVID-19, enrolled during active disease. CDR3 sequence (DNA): TGTGCCAGCAGTTACCTGGACAGGGCTGGGGACACCTTC. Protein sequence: CASSYLDRAGDTF.